This T cell receptor beta chain stems from a study of shared clonotypes between healthy human individuals. Data came from immunoSEQ multiplex PCR; TCRdb stores just in-frame clones and leaves some out. Of millions of clones detected, 85% to 95% appear once; the ten largest clones hold more than 0.1%. The CDR3 spans 13 residues. Sequenced: naive CD4+ T cells sorted from blood. Subset meaning: CD45RA+ positively selected. The TCR comes from a man younger than 30 in good health. The chain uses TRBV21-1 and TRBJ1-5. TRBV21-1 is annotated as a pseudogene. CDR3 in DNA: TGTGCCAGCAGCCCCCCGGGGGATCAGCCCCAGCATTTT. It encodes CASSPPGDQPQHF.